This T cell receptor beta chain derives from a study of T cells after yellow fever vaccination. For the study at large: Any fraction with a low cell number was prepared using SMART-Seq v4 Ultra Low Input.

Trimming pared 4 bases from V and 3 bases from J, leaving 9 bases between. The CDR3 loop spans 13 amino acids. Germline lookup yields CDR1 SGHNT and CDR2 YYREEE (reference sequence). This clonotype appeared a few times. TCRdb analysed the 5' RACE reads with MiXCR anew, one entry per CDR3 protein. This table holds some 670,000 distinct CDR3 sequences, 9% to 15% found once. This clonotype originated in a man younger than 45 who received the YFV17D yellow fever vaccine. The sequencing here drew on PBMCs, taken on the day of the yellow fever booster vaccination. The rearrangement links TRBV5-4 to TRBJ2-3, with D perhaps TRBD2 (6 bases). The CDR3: CASSRDWTDTQYF. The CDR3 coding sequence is TGTGCCAGCAGCAGGGACTGGACAGATACGCAGTATTTT.